This TCR beta chain was obtained from a study of blood T cell repertoires in COVID-19. Looking at the study overall: PBMCs, B-cell-depleted T cells, or T cells provided the cDNA or gDNA that made up the material.

The method was immunoSEQ multiplex PCR; TCRdb's version includes in-frame clones alone and lacks a portion of them. The table records about 260,000 clones, 84% of them present only once. This CDR3 contains 15 residues. The V segment lost 5 bases and the J segment 6 bases; nucleotides outside the gene matches: 12. Germline assignment: CDR1 SGHTA and CDR2 FQGNSA. The clonotype originates from a human donor in a cohort sampled during active COVID-19. Sequencing was done on a sample of peripheral blood. This chain connects TRBV7-2 to TRBJ1-2; 7 nucleotides line up with TRBD1. This CDR3 reads CASSGGRGQIDGYTF. CDR3 sequence (DNA): TGTGCCAGCAGCGGGGGAAGGGGACAGATAGATGGCTACACCTTC. Combining the CDR3 with reference TRBV7-2 and TRBJ1-2 gives the whole variable domain GAGVSQSPSNKVTEKGKDVELRCDPISGHTALYWYRQSLGQGLEFLIYFQGNSAPDKSGLPSDRFSAERTGGSVSTLTIQRTQQEDSAVYLCASSGGRGQIDGYTFGSGTRLTVV.